These 10 T cell receptor beta chains were all obtained from the same sample, sequenced in a study of early T cells in non-severe SARS-CoV-2 infection (dated by TCRdb to the early 2020s). Library method: 5' RACE. This sample was sequenced with a NextSeq 500. TCRdb reworked the public reads: Q25 trimming with fastp, MiXCR clone assembly, productive beta chains retained. Each entry is one CDR3 protein sequence, shown with its most common DNA and genes. Recorded for this sample are some 54,000 distinct CDR3 sequences; under 10% of them occurred a single time. Around 8.3% of the sample belongs to the ten largest clones. Sequenced material: whole blood. All receptors come from an adult who was a healthcare worker with PCR-confirmed SARS-CoV-2 infection or an uninfected control (not recorded which).

DNA of the CDR3: TGCAGCGTTGCCCCCCTCGGACAGCCTAACACTGAAGCTTTCTTT. It is translated as CSVAPLGQPNTEAFF. The chain has TRBV29-1 and TRBJ1-1, with D possibly being TRBD1 (6 bases). CDR1 and CDR2 from the germline V gene are SQVTM and ANQGSEA. Trimming took off 4 bases at V and 2 bases at J, with 17 bases between the two ends. This CDR3 region has 15 residues.

This chain connects TRBV28 to TRBJ2-1; the D is unclear. The V end lost 5 bases, the J end lost 0 bases, and 11 bases lay between the germline ends. Looked up from germline, CDR1 is MDHEN and CDR2 is SYDVKM. The CDR3 totals 15 residues. The CDR3 reads CASSPRHNSYNEQFF. CDR3 DNA: TGTGCCAGCAGTCCAAGACACAACTCCTACAATGAGCAGTTCTTC.

CDR3 loop: CASSLGRPGNTIYF. Written as DNA, the CDR3 is TGTGCCAGCAGCTTGGGACGTCCGGGAAACACCATATATTTT. The chain recombines TRBV5-8 with TRBJ1-3; D remains unclear. CDR3 length: 14 residues. Germline V CDR1 and CDR2: SGHTS, YDEGEE. The V end lost 0 bases, the J end lost 4 bases, and 8 bases lay between the germline ends.

The table lists this clonotype with a few counts. The genes are TRBV20-1 and TRBJ2-7, with 7 positions matching TRBD2. The CDR3 length is 13 residues. The germline CDR1 and CDR2 sequences are DFQATT and SNEGSKA (reference sequence). J lost 4 bases, V lost 6 bases, and 9 bases had no gene match. DNA of the CDR3: TGCAGTGCAGCGGGAATCCAATATTACGAGCAGTACTTC. Encoded protein: CSAAGIQYYEQYF.

This chain links TRBV29-1 with TRBJ2-1, with D hard to call. Germline V CDR1 and CDR2: SQVTM, ANQGSEA. V lost 0 bases and J lost 0, with 9 bases in between. This CDR3 comprises 15 residues. Written as DNA, the CDR3 is TGCAGCGTTGAAGATCTGAGTGTCTCCTACAATGAGCAGTTCTTC. It is translated as CSVEDLSVSYNEQFF.

The sample holds many counts of this clonotype. The V call is TRBV20-1, the J call TRBJ2-1; D is unresolved. V was shortened by 3 bases and J by 0 bases, with 12 bases between the two germline ends. This CDR3 has 15 residues. Germline loops: CDR1 DFQATT, CDR2 SNEGSKA (reference sequence). CDR3 amino acids: CSASRLLSSYNEQFF. The DNA for the CDR3 is TGCAGTGCTAGTCGACTGTTAAGCTCCTACAATGAGCAGTTCTTC.

This clonotype occurred a few times. The rearrangement uses TRBV5-6 and TRBJ2-3; D possibly corresponds to TRBD1 (5 bases). This CDR3 contains 15 residues. Germline loops: CDR1 SGHDT, CDR2 YYEEEE. Trimming left V 2 bases short and J 4 bases short, with 14 bases between. The CDR3 coding sequence is TGTGCCAGCAGCTTAAAGGGGATTTGGGCAGATACGCAGTATTTT. Translated, it gives CASSLKGIWADTQYF.

This clonotype was recorded at least ten times. The rearrangement links TRBV29-1 to TRBJ1-6, with 8 bases identical to TRBD1. The CDR3 length is 14 residues. Germline loops: CDR1 SQVTM, CDR2 ANQGSEA. J lost 5 bases, V lost 5 bases, and 5 bases had no gene match. CDR3 region: CSVWTGLNNSPLHF. The CDR3 nucleotides read TGCAGCGTTTGGACAGGGCTCAATAATTCACCCCTCCACTTT.

This clonotype was found many times. The rearrangement joins TRBV20-1 to TRBJ1-6; D ambiguous. CDR3 size: 15 residues. Germline V gene lookup returns CDR1 DFQATT and CDR2 SNEGSKA (reference sequence). Trimming left V 5 bases short and J 2 bases short, with 13 bases between. CDR3 amino acids: CSAGKGRPYNSPLHF. CDR3 bases: TGCAGTGCTGGAAAAGGACGTCCCTATAATTCACCCCTCCACTTT.

The genes are TRBV2 and TRBJ1-2; D call uncertain. Trimming cost V 4 bases and J 8 bases, with 20 bases left between them. Germline V gene lookup returns CDR1 SNHLY and CDR2 FYNNEI. The CDR3 covers 15 residues. CDR3 nucleotide sequence: TGTGCCAGCAGTGTCTTCGGCGGATCCGGACCCGGCTACACCTTC. This translates into CASSVFGGSGPGYTF.